The rows below give T cell receptor beta chains drawn from one sample of a study of T cells in Graves' hyperthyroidism and ophthalmopathy. TCRdb re-derived calls from the multiplex PCR reads in MiXCR, one entry per CDR3 protein. The sample has fewer than 750,000 distinct CDR3 sequences, around 15% seen once; the top ten hold about 4.5%. The sample taken for sequencing was blood. The receptors come from a woman between 35 and 50 years old with Graves' ophthalmopathy. Both conserved end residues are part of each CDR3. Each record gives: clone size, V gene, J gene, D gene, CDR3 length, CDR3 protein, CDR3 DNA. A D gene is named only where the DNA matches it firmly. Clone size is shown for a subset of rows, as once, few, many or a class of expanded clone.

>-|TRBV11-2|TRBJ2-5|TRBD1|12
CACSYTGDNGYF
TGTGCCTGCAGTTACACAGGGGACAATGGATACTTC
>many|TRBV6-5|TRBJ2-5|TRBD2|16
CASSGLAGGVGETQYF
TGTGCCAGCAGCGGACTAGCGGGAGGAGTAGGCGAGACCCAGTACTTC
>few|TRBV5-1|TRBJ2-5|-|12
CASSGTFATQYF
TGCGCCAGCAGCGGGACATTTGCGACCCAGTACTTC
>many|TRBV19|TRBJ1-2|-|13
CASSTGFDYGYTF
TGTGCCAGTAGTACAGGGTTTGACTATGGCTACACCTTC
>many|TRBV7-8|TRBJ1-5|-|16
CASSHGRVSGGQPQHF
TGTGCCAGCAGCCACGGACGGGTCTCTGGGGGGCAGCCCCAGCATTTT
>many|TRBV11-2|TRBJ2-5|-|16
CASSEDGPGELETQYF
TGTGCCAGCAGCGAAGACGGACCCGGGGAGTTAGAGACCCAGTACTTC
>many|TRBV12-3/TRBV12-4|TRBJ1-2|-|11
CANSQRSGYTF
TGTGCCAACAGCCAACGATCTGGCTACACCTTC
>-|TRBV4-1|TRBJ2-5|-|15
CASSLSGRIQETQYF
TGCGCCAGCAGCTTGTCGGGAAGGATCCAAGAGACCCAGTACTTC
>many|TRBV29-1|TRBJ1-1|-|14
CSVEGEEGNTEAFF
TGCAGCGTAGAGGGAGAAGAAGGGAACACTGAAGCTTTCTTT
>many|TRBV12-3/TRBV12-4|TRBJ1-1|TRBD1|14
CASSLRDRGSEAFF
TGTGCCAGCAGTCTTCGGGACAGGGGTAGTGAAGCTTTCTTT
>many|TRBV15|TRBJ2-7|TRBD1|14
CATSTGGTAYEQYF
TGTGCCACCAGCACAGGGGGCACGGCCTACGAGCAGTACTTC
>-|TRBV29-1|TRBJ2-5|TRBD1|22
CSVEWRIREFWGQGIPKETQYF
TGCAGCGTTGAATGGCGTATCCGTGAGTTCTGGGGACAGGGGATACCTAAAGAGACCCAGTACTTC
>many|TRBV28|TRBJ1-1|-|16
CASRLKWGHWNTEAFF
TGTGCCAGCCGTCTAAAGTGGGGACACTGGAACACTGAAGCTTTCTTT
>many|TRBV12-3/TRBV12-4|TRBJ2-5|-|14
CASSLGQNQETQYF
TGTGCCAGCAGCTTAGGCCAAAACCAAGAGACCCAGTACTTC
>many|TRBV30|TRBJ2-5|-|15
CAWSVQSGSGETQYF
TGTGCCTGGAGTGTTCAGAGTGGTTCGGGGGAGACCCAGTACTTC
>many|TRBV2|TRBJ2-7|-|14
CATSLRLHSYEQYF
TGTGCCACCTCCTTACGGTTACACTCCTACGAGCAGTACTTC
>many|TRBV6-2/TRBV6-3|TRBJ1-2|TRBD1|15
CASSYSTGGDYGYTF
TGTGCCAGCAGTTACTCGACAGGGGGTGACTATGGCTACACCTTC
>many|TRBV7-8|TRBJ2-2|-|15
CASSHTRGRFGELFF
TGTGCCAGCAGCCACACAAGGGGCCGGTTCGGGGAGCTGTTTTTT
>many|TRBV28|TRBJ2-7|TRBD2|15
CASSAQAGVSYEQYF
TGTGCCAGCAGTGCCCAAGCGGGAGTTAGCTACGAGCAGTACTTC
>many|TRBV28|TRBJ2-7|-|15
CASNPEGTLPYEQYF
TGTGCCAGCAACCCCGAGGGGACTTTGCCCTACGAGCAGTACTTC
>many|TRBV29-1|TRBJ2-5|-|13
CSVPGVPQETQYF
TGCAGCGTGCCGGGAGTCCCCCAAGAGACCCAGTACTTC
>many|TRBV28|TRBJ2-2|-|15
CASSFTRHSTGELFF
TGTGCCAGCAGTTTTACCCGACATTCGACCGGGGAGCTGTTTTTT
>many|TRBV7-2|TRBJ2-5|TRBD2|20
CASSTRGGLAGFGLGETQYF
TGTGCCAGCAGCACCCGGGGGGGACTAGCGGGATTTGGGTTAGGAGAGACCCAGTACTTC
>few|TRBV10-3|TRBJ1-5|-|15
CAIRRGLGSNQPQHF
TGTGCCATCAGGCGGGGGCTAGGAAGCAATCAGCCCCAGCATTTT
>-|TRBV6-5|TRBJ1-1|-|14
CASSSWEMNTEAFF
TGTGCCAGCAGTTCGTGGGAAATGAACACTGAAGCTTTCTTT
>many|TRBV10-3|TRBJ2-7|-|13
CAISESLAREQYF
TGTGCCATCAGTGAGTCGTTAGCGCGGGAGCAGTACTTC
>many|TRBV10-3|TRBJ2-5|TRBD2|15
CATTRGGGDQETQYF
TGTGCCACCACTCGGGGCGGGGGGGACCAAGAGACCCAGTACTTC
>few|TRBV28|TRBJ2-2|-|12
CASRSGTGELFF
TGTGCCAGCAGGTCCGGCACCGGGGAGCTGTTTTTT
>few|TRBV3-1|TRBJ2-7|-|15
CASSQDRGLFREQYF
TGTGCCAGCAGCCAAGATCGGGGCCTGTTTCGCGAGCAGTACTTC
>many|TRBV28|TRBJ1-5|-|14
CASSLYYSNQPQHF
TGTGCCAGCAGTTTGTACTATAGCAATCAGCCCCAGCATTTT
>many|TRBV28|TRBJ2-7|-|13
CASSREPTYEQYF
TGTGCCAGCAGCCGAGAACCAACCTACGAGCAGTACTTC
>many|TRBV15|TRBJ2-2|-|16
CATSRVDFPATGELFF
TGTGCCACCAGCAGAGTCGACTTCCCGGCAACCGGGGAGCTGTTTTTT
>many|TRBV20-1|TRBJ2-5|-|17
CSASRLVFVGAGETQYF
TGCAGTGCTAGTCGTTTAGTTTTCGTGGGGGCAGGAGAGACCCAGTACTTC
>many|TRBV11-3|TRBJ1-3|TRBD1|17
CASSLWSGTGVGNTIYF
TGTGCCAGCAGCTTATGGTCCGGGACAGGGGTTGGAAACACCATATATTTT
>many|TRBV11-3|TRBJ2-7|TRBD1|13
CASSSRDRPGQYF
TGTGCCAGCAGCAGTCGGGACAGGCCCGGGCAGTACTTC
>many|TRBV6-1|TRBJ2-7|-|15
CASSAFTEGGVEQYF
TGTGCCAGCAGTGCCTTTACGGAGGGGGGCGTCGAGCAGTACTTC
>-|TRBV18|TRBJ2-2|TRBD1|17
CASSPGTGPLNTGELFF
TGTGCCAGCTCACCGGGGACAGGACCATTGAACACCGGGGAGCTGTTTTTT
>-|TRBV6-1|TRBJ2-5|-|15
CASSEQKSSTETQYF
TGTGCCAGCAGTGAACAAAAATCTAGTACGGAGACCCAGTACTTC
>-|TRBV6-2/TRBV6-3|TRBJ2-6|-|15
CASTPNSSGANVLTF
TGTGCCAGCACCCCCAATTCCTCTGGGGCCAACGTCCTGACTTTC
>many|TRBV12-3/TRBV12-4|TRBJ2-7|-|16
CASSPTAHVGANEQYF
TGTGCCAGCAGTCCGACGGCCCACGTCGGCGCAAACGAGCAGTACTTC
>-|TRBV5-5|TRBJ2-3|-|15
CASSLHLSGPDTQYF
TGTGCCAGCAGCTTGCATCTGTCAGGCCCAGATACGCAGTATTTT
>-|TRBV7-3|TRBJ2-2|-|12
CASSLNLGTLFF
TGTGCCAGCAGCTTAAATCTGGGCACGCTGTTTTTT
>few|TRBV27|TRBJ2-2|TRBD2|14
CASSSTSSAGELFF
TGTGCCAGCAGTTCGACTAGCTCGGCCGGGGAGCTGTTTTTT
>many|TRBV12-3/TRBV12-4|TRBJ2-7|-|16
CASSSGRGESSYEQYF
TGTGCCAGCAGTTCGGGTAGAGGCGAAAGCTCCTACGAGCAGTACTTC
>many|TRBV28|TRBJ2-7|-|12
CASSLDLDEQYF
TGTGCCAGCAGTCTAGATCTTGACGAGCAGTACTTC
>many|TRBV20-1|TRBJ2-7|-|13
CSARARESYEQYF
TGCAGTGCTAGGGCAAGGGAATCCTACGAGCAGTACTTC
>few|TRBV20-1|TRBJ1-2|-|16
CSARKGPLGHSYGYTF
TGCAGTGCTAGAAAGGGTCCACTTGGTCACTCCTATGGCTACACCTTC
>many|TRBV28|TRBJ2-2|-|13
CASSSRLTGELFF
TGTGCCAGCAGTTCAAGACTGACCGGGGAGCTGTTTTTT
>many|TRBV2|TRBJ2-2|TRBD1|14
CASIRQGATGELFF
TGTGCCAGCATCCGACAGGGGGCCACCGGGGAGCTGTTTTTT
>-|TRBV6-1|TRBJ2-5|-|14
CASTPPGGQETQYF
TGTGCCAGCACCCCCCCCGGAGGGCAAGAGACCCAGTACTTC
>-|TRBV20-1|TRBJ1-5|TRBD1|15
CSARGRTGETQPQHF
TGCAGTGCTAGAGGGAGAACAGGGGAAACTCAGCCCCAGCATTTT